The entry that follows covers one TCR beta chain sequence. What this receptor recognizes is not known. Per-nucleotide qualities are absent, and no much larger clonotype sits a single base away. V is clipped by 5 bases and J by 1 base, and the sequence between their germline boundaries is 11 bases long. The CDR3 runs 14 residues from the cysteine to the phenylalanine. Only the CDR3 DNA is retained, 42 bases long and in frame from the first base. As encoded in the germline V gene (reference sequence), CDR1 is MNHNY while CDR2 is SVGAGI. Genomic DNA was extracted from sorted cells for sequencing of the TCRbeta CDR3 region. The immunoSEQ Assay was used for sequencing of TCRbeta CDR3 regions. TCRdb re-hosts the immuneACCESS table, in-frame sequences only. Its copies lack some clones; in the studies checked, an unresolved V gene accounts for under half of them, and the cause for the rest is not known. The sample table contains approximately 9,300 clones; only one count was recorded for less than 65% of them. The ten top clones hold around 46% of the sample.

These data are taken from a study of OX40 agonist ivuxolimab in advanced cancers. Some background on the complete study: Ivuxolimab, which targeted the costimulatory receptor OX40 (CD134), was an agonistic, fully human IgG2 monoclonal antibody. Patients were allowed to have had prior anti-PD-1, anti-PD-L1 or anti-CTLA-4 therapy, and approximately 40% of the dose-escalation patients had previously received checkpoint inhibitors. The paper reports the monotherapy dose-escalation portion (N ≈ 52 patients) of the phase I ivuxolimab trial. Of the roughly 52 dose-escalation patients, hepatocellular carcinoma was present in approximately 20, melanoma in roughly 15, renal cell carcinoma in 9 and head and neck cancer in 9. The purpose of peripheral TCRbeta sequencing was to test whether ivuxolimab changed TCR sequence diversity and led to clonal T-cell expansion. The dose-escalation cohort was approximately 83% male with a mean age of about 60 years, ranging from about 23 to 85. Intravenous ivuxolimab was administered to patients every 2 weeks at six dose levels: 0.01, 0.1, 0.3, 1.5, 3 and 10 mg/kg. Partial responses occurred in three dose-escalation patients, of whom one had hepatocellular carcinoma and two had cutaneous melanoma.

What the study reported, not specific to this receptor: In the 0.1-3.0 mg/kg groups, partial responders were among the patients with the lowest normalized peripheral clonal expansion, particularly in CD8+ T cells. The antigen specificity of the clonally expanded peripheral T cells was not determined. After ivuxolimab, more expanded clones were found on average in CD8+ T cells than in CD4+ T cells. At doses of 0.1 to 3.0 mg/kg, clonal expansion of both CD4+ and CD8+ T cells in blood was seen between baseline and week 6. Low levels of normalized T-cell clonal expansion were also shown by some nonresponding patients.

The trial excluded patients who had a history of autoimmune disease or were on systemic immunosuppression. In every dose cohort, peripheral blood was drawn for TCR sequencing at baseline, cycle 4 day 1, and cycle 7 day 1. Samples came from an open-label, multicenter, first-in-human phase I dose-escalation trial of ivuxolimab. Adults with locally advanced or metastatic melanoma, renal cell, hepatocellular, or head and neck squamous cell carcinoma were enrolled in the trial. CD4+ and CD8+ T cells were sorted separately from peripheral blood before TCR sequencing. Sequencing used CD4+ or CD8+ T cells sorted from blood, obtained in a trial of the OX40 agonist ivuxolimab. This receptor chain uses TRBV6-6 and TRBJ1-1; no D gene call is confident. The TCR sequence derives from an adult with an advanced solid tumor such as melanoma, head and neck, liver or kidney cancer. The DNA sequence follows: TGTGCCAGCAGTCTGCTTATGGGGAACACTGAAGCTTTCTTT. Protein translation: CASSLLMGNTEAFF.